These 2 T cell receptor beta chains were all obtained from the same sample, sequenced in a study of T cells in Graves' hyperthyroidism and ophthalmopathy. The investigators amplified TCR beta CDR3 regions from RNA transcripts. First-round RT-PCR with HTBI primers amplified the TCR CDR3 region. TCRdb processed the multiplex PCR reads anew with MiXCR; each CDR3 protein has one entry. The table includes hundreds of thousands of distinct CDR3 sequences, just over 45% detected once. Source material: peripheral blood or thyroid tissue (not recorded which). Receptor source: a woman between 18 and 29 years old with Graves' hyperthyroidism.

The chain has TRBV24-1 and TRBJ2-2; the D gene is possibly TRBD2 (6 bases). In germline, CDR1 is KGHDR, CDR2 SFDVKD. The ends were cut back, 5 bases at V and 5 bases at J, with 14 bases in the middle. CDR3 length equals 15 residues. CDR3 nucleotides: TGTGCCACCAGTGTCGCGGGACGAGGGACCGGGGAGCTGTTTTTT. Its translation: CATSVAGRGTGELFF.

This clonotype has a handful of counts. This sequence joins TRBV5-1 and TRBJ2-6; 7 bases fit TRBD1. V lost 4 bases to trimming and J lost 0 bases; unmatched junction nucleotides: 7. Germline lookup yields CDR1 SGHRS and CDR2 YFSETQ. The length of the CDR3 is 17 residues. The CDR3: CASSGWDSSSGANVLTF. The CDR3 bases are TGCGCCAGCAGCGGGTGGGACAGCTCCTCTGGGGCCAACGTCCTGACTTTC.